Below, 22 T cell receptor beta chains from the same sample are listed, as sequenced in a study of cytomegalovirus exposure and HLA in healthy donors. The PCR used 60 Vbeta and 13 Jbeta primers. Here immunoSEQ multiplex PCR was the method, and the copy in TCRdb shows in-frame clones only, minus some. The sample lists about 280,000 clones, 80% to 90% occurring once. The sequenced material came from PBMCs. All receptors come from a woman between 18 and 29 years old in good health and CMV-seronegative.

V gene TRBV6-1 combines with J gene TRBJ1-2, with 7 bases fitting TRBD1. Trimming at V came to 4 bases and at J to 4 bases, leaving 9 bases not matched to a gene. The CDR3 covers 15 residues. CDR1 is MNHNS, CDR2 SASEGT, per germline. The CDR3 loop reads CASSGRQGLSYGYTF. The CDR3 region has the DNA TGTGCCAGCAGTGGAAGACAGGGCCTATCCTATGGCTACACCTTC.

CDR3 loop: CASSYGTSGYNEQFF. The CDR3 nucleotides read TGCGCCAGCAGCTACGGGACTAGCGGATACAATGAGCAGTTCTTC. The V gene is TRBV5-1, the J gene TRBJ2-1; 11 positions match TRBD2. The CDR3 sequence is 15 residues long. Losses at the gene ends were 3 bases for V and 4 bases for J; bases not matched to a gene: 3. The germline V gene has CDR1 SGHRS and CDR2 YFSETQ.

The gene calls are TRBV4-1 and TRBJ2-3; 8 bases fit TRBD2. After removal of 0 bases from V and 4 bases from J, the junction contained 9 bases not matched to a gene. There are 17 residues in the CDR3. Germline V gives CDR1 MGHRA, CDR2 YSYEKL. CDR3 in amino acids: CASSQDLSGTRSDTQYF. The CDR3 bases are TGCGCCAGCAGCCAAGATTTGAGCGGGACTAGATCAGATACGCAGTATTTT.

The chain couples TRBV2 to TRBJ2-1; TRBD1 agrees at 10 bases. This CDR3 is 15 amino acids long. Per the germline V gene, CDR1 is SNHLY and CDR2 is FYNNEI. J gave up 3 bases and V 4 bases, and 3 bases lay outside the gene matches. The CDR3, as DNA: TGTGCCAGCAGTGGTCGGACAGGGGGCTACAATGAGCAGTTCTTC. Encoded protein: CASSGRTGGYNEQFF.

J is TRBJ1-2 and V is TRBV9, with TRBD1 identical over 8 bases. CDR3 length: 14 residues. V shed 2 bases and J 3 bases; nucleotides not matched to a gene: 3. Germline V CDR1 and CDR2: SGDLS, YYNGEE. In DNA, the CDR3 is TGTGCCAGCAGCGTCGACAGGGGTGACTATGGCTACACCTTC. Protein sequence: CASSVDRGDYGYTF.

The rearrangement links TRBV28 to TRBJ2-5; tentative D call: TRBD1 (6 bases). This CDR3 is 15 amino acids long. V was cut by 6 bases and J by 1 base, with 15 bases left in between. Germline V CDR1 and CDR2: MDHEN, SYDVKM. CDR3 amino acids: CASSPRRDTQETQYF. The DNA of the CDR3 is TGTGCCAGCAGCCCACGCCGGGACACCCAAGAGACCCAGTACTTC.

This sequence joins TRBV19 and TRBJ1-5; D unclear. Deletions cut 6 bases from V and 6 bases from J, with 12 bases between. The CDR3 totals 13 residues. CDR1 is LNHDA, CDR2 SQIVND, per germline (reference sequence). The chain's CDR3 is CASSYPSGQPQHF. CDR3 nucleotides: TGTGCCAGTAGCTACCCATCGGGTCAGCCCCAGCATTTT.

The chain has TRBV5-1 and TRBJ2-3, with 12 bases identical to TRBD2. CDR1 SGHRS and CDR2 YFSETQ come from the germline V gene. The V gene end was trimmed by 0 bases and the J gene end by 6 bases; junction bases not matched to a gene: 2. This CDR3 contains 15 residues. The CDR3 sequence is CASSLDLAGGDTQYF. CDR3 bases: TGCGCCAGCAGCTTGGATCTAGCGGGGGGGGATACGCAGTATTTT.

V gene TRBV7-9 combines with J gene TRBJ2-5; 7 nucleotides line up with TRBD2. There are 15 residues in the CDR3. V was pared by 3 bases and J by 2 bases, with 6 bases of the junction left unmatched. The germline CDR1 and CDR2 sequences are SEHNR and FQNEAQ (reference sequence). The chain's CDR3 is CASSLSGALQETQYF. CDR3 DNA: TGTGCCAGCAGCTTGAGCGGGGCGCTTCAAGAGACCCAGTACTTC.

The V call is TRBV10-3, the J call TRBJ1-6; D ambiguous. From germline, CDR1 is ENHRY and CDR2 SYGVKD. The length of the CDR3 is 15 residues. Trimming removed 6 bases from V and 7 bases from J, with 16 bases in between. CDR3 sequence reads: CAISAEGGRNSPLHF. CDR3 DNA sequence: TGTGCCATCAGCGCCGAGGGCGGTAGGAATTCACCCCTCCACTTT.

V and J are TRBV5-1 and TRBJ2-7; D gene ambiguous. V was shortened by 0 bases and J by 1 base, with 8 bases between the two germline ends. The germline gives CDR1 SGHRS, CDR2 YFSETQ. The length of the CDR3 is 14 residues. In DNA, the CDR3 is TGCGCCAGCAGCTTGGCCCCAGGTTCCTACGAGCAGTACTTC. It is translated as CASSLAPGSYEQYF.

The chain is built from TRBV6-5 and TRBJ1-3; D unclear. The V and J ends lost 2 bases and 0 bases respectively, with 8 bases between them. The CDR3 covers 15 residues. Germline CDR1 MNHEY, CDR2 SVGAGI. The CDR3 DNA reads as TGTGCCAGCAGTTACGGAACAGCCTCTGGAAACACCATATATTTT. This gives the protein CASSYGTASGNTIYF.

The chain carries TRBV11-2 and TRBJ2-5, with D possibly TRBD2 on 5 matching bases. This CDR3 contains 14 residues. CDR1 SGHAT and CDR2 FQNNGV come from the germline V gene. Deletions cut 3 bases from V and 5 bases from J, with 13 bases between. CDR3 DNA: TGTGCCAGCAGCTTGAGGGTAGCCAGGGAGACCCAGTACTTC. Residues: CASSLRVARETQYF.

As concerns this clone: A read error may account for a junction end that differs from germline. The CDR3 is CASSIPTGGSFNEQFF. CDR3 bases: TGTGCCAGCAGTATCCCAACAGGGGGGTCCTTCAATGAGCAGTTCTTC. The chain carries TRBV27 and TRBJ2-1; 8 bases line up with TRBD1. The CDR3 runs 16 residues. In germline, CDR1 is MNHEY, CDR2 SMNVEV (reference sequence).

CDR3 residues: CASSLGSTGGSGYTF. The CDR3 DNA reads TGCGCCAGCAGCTTGGGAAGTACAGGGGGGAGTGGCTACACCTTC. The chain is built from TRBV5-1 and TRBJ1-2, with 8 bases matching TRBD1. This CDR3 is 15 amino acids long. The trim removed 0 bases at V and 7 bases at J, leaving 8 bases unmatched. The germline V gene has CDR1 SGHRS and CDR2 YFSETQ.

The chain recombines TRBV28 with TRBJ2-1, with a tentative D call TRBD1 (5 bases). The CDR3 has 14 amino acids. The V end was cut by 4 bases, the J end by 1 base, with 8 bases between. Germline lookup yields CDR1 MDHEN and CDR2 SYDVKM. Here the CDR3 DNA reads TGTGCCAGCAGTTATCAGGGATCCTACAATGAGCAGTTCTTC. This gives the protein CASSYQGSYNEQFF.

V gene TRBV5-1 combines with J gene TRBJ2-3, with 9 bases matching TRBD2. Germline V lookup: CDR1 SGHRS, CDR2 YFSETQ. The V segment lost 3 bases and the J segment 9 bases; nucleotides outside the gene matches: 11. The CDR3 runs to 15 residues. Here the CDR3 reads CASSSSSGAGGTQYF. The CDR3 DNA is TGCGCCAGCAGCTCGTCTAGCGGGGCCGGGGGGACGCAGTATTTT.

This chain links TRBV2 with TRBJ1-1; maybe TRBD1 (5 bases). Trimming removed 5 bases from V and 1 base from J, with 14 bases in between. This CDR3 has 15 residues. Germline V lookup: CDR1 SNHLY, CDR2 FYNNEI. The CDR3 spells CASSSAGRENTEAFF. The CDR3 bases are TGTGCCAGCAGTAGCGCAGGCAGGGAGAACACTGAAGCTTTCTTT.

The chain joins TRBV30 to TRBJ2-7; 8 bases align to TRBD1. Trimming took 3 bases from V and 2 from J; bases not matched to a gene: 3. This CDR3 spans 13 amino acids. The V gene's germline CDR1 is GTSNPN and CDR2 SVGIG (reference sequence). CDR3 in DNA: TGTGCCTGGAGGGGGACAGGAACCTACGAGCAGTACTTC. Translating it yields CAWRGTGTYEQYF.

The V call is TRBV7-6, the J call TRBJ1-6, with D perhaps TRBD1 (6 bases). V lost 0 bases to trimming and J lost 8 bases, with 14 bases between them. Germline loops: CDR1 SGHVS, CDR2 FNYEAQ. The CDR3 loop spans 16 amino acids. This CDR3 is CASSLAPQGWDSPLHF. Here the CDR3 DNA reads TGTGCCAGCAGCTTAGCCCCACAGGGATGGGATTCACCCCTCCACTTT. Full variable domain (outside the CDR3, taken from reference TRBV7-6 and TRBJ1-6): GAGVSQSPRYKVTKRGQDVALRCDPISGHVSLYWYRQALGQGPEFLTYFNYEAQQDKSGLPNDRFSAERPEGSISTLTIQRTEQRDSAMYRCASSLAPQGWDSPLHFGNGTRLTVT.

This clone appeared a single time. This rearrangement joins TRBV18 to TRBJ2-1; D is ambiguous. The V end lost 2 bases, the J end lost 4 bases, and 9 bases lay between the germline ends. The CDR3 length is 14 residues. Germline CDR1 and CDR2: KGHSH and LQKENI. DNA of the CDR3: TGTGCCAGCTCACCAGGCGGTGTTTACAATGAGCAGTTCTTC. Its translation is CASSPGGVYNEQFF.

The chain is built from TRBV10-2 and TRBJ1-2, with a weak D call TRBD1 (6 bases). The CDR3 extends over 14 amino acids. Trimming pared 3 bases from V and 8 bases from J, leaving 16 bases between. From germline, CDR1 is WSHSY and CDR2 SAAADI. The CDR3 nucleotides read TGCGCCAGCAGTGACTGGCAGCCAGGGGAGGGCTACACCTTC. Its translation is CASSDWQPGEGYTF.